This TCR beta chain derives from a study of OX40 agonist ivuxolimab in advanced cancers. Study context: A mean age of about 59 years, range about 20 to 85, was recorded, and around 85% were male. Anti-PD-1, anti-PD-L1 or anti-CTLA-4 therapy given earlier was allowed, and about 38% had some.

The cohort excluded patients with autoimmune disease history or systemic immunosuppression. TCRdb's copy holds only in-frame clones and misses some; the assay was immunoSEQ multiplex PCR. The data hold 70,000 to 80,000 clones, with 85% observed a single time. The sample in question was CD4+ or CD8+ T cells sorted from blood, obtained in a trial of the OX40 agonist ivuxolimab. The clonotype comes from an adult with an advanced solid tumor such as melanoma, head and neck, liver or kidney cancer.

The CDR3 DNA follows: TGTGCCAGCAGCGTAATTAGCGGGAGAGGCTCCTACGAGCAGTACTTC. Protein: CASSVISGRGSYEQYF. The chain combines TRBV5-6 with TRBJ2-7, with 9 bases fitting TRBD2. Germline CDR1 reads SGHDT; CDR2 reads YYEEEE. The CDR3 is made up of 16 amino acids. The J segment lost 0 bases and the V segment lost 4 bases, leaving 8 bases of the junction unmatched.